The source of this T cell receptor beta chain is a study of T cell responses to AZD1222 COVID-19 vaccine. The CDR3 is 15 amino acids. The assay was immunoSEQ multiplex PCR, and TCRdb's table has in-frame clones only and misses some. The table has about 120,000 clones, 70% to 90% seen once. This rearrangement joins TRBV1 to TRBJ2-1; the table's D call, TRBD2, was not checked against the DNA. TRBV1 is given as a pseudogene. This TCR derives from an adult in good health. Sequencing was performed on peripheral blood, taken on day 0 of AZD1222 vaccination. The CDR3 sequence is CTSSHISGKWNEQFF. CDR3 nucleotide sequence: TGCACCAGCAGCCATATTAGCGGCAAATGGAATGAGCAGTTCTTC.